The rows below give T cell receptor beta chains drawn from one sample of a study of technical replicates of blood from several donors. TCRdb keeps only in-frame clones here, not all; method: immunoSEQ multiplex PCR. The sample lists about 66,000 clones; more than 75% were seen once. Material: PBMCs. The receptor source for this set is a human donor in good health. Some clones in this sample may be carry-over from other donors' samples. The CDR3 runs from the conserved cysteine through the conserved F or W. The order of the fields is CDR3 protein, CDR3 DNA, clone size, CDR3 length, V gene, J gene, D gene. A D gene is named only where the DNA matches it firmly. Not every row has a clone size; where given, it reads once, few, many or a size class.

CASSIRDRDSGANVLTF	TGTGCCAGTAGTATTAGGGACAGGGACTCTGGGGCCAACGTCCTGACTTTC	-	17	TRBV19	TRBJ2-6	TRBD1
CASSGTRGNEKLFF	TGTGCCAGCAGTGGGACAAGGGGGAATGAAAAACTGTTTTTT	-	14	TRBV27	TRBJ1-4	-
CASSLVRAYEQYF	TGTGCCAGCAGCTTGGTGAGAGCCTACGAGCAGTACTTC	-	13	TRBV5-6	TRBJ2-7	-
CASRDFKETQYF	TGTGCCAGCCGGGACTTCAAAGAGACCCAGTACTTC	once	12	TRBV7-6	TRBJ2-5	-
CASSYAFSTDTQYF	TGTGCCAGCAGTTACGCGTTTAGCACAGATACGCAGTATTTT	-	14	TRBV6-5	TRBJ2-3	-
CATNQGFYEQYF	TGTGCCACCAACCAGGGGTTCTACGAGCAGTACTTC	-	12	TRBV2	TRBJ2-7	-
CSVVNPRGFRNF	TGCAGCGTTGTCAATCCCAGGGGGTTTCGTAACTTC	-	12	TRBV29-1	TRBJ2-7	TRBD1
CASSQVWDRESPLHF	TGTGCCAGCAGCCAAGTTTGGGACAGGGAATCACCCCTCCACTTT	-	15	TRBV14	TRBJ1-6	TRBD1
CAWGKDSMNTEAFF	TGTGCCTGGGGAAAAGACAGTATGAACACTGAAGCTTTCTTT	-	14	TRBV30	TRBJ1-1	-
CSVGLSYNSPLHF	TGCAGCGTAGGACTGTCCTATAATTCACCCCTCCACTTT	-	13	TRBV29-1	TRBJ1-6	-
CASSDSTSHNEQFF	TGTGCCAGCAGTGACTCGACTAGCCACAATGAGCAGTTCTTC	-	14	TRBV6-4	TRBJ2-1	TRBD2
CASSLVWLAGPGELFF	TGTGCCAGCAGCCTCGTCTGGCTAGCGGGACCCGGGGAGCTGTTTTTT	-	16	TRBV7-9	TRBJ2-2	TRBD2
CASSFARGLSNQPQHF	TGTGCCAGCAGTTTTGCCAGGGGGCTAAGTAATCAGCCCCAGCATTTT	-	16	TRBV28	TRBJ1-5	TRBD1
CASSFPSGGRGETQYF	TGTGCCAGCAGCTTCCCTTCGGGGGGCAGGGGAGAGACCCAGTACTTC	-	16	TRBV5-4	TRBJ2-5	-
CAISSTKGADNEKLFF	TGTGCCATCAGTTCTACGAAGGGGGCAGATAATGAAAAACTGTTTTTT	-	16	TRBV10-3	TRBJ1-4	TRBD1
CAWSRPYGMPQHF	TGTGCCTGGAGTAGGCCGTACGGGATGCCCCAGCATTTT	few	13	TRBV30	TRBJ1-5	-
CASSPPGNSYEQYF	TGTGCCAGCTCACCGCCCGGGAACTCCTACGAGCAGTACTTC	once	14	TRBV18	TRBJ2-7	-
CASSLQQGVHNEQFF	TGTGCCAGCAGCTTACAACAGGGGGTCCACAATGAGCAGTTCTTC	-	15	TRBV7-6	TRBJ2-1	TRBD1
CASSPEPGHHSYEQYF	TGCGCCAGCAGCCCCGAACCGGGACACCACTCCTACGAGCAGTACTTC	-	16	TRBV5-1	TRBJ2-7	-
CASSSGGSTDTQYF	TGTGCCAGCAGTTCTGGGGGGAGCACAGATACGCAGTATTTT	-	14	TRBV6-5	TRBJ2-3	-
CATKRGGQGGNTIYF	TGTGCTACCAAAAGGGGTGGGCAAGGTGGAAACACCATATATTTT	-	15	TRBV12-5	TRBJ1-3	-
CASSLDAAYEQYF	TGTGCCAGCAGCTTAGACGCGGCCTACGAGCAGTACTTC	-	13	TRBV7-9	TRBJ2-7	-
CASTQSGTGFEKLFF	TGTGCCAGCACCCAGAGTGGGACAGGATTTGAAAAACTGTTTTTT	-	15	TRBV5-8	TRBJ1-4	TRBD1
CASSSTPYEQYF	TGTGCCAGCAGCTCTACCCCCTACGAGCAGTACTTC	-	12	TRBV7-2	TRBJ2-7	-
CASSEGGTGRTEQFF	TGTGCCAGCAGTGAGGGAGGGACAGGGCGAACTGAGCAGTTCTTC	-	15	TRBV2	TRBJ2-1	TRBD1
CASSRGGTSGNTIYF	TGTGCCAGCAGCCGGGGAGGGACCTCTGGAAACACCATATATTTT	-	15	TRBV5-6	TRBJ1-3	-
CATSRDIINEKLFF	TGTGCCACCAGCAGAGATATAATTAATGAAAAACTGTTTTTT	-	14	TRBV15	TRBJ1-4	-
CASSARGRDTEAFF	TGTGCCAGCAGCGCAAGGGGGCGCGACACTGAAGCTTTCTTT	-	14	TRBV9	TRBJ1-1	TRBD1
CASSLGGPGTDTQYF	TGTGCCAGCAGCTTAGGAGGTCCCGGCACAGATACGCAGTATTTT	-	15	TRBV7-8	TRBJ2-3	-
CASSGDRGMGSPLHF	TGTGCCAGCAGCGGGGACAGGGGAATGGGCTCACCCCTCCACTTT	-	15	TRBV2	TRBJ1-6	TRBD1
CASSKDRAGANVLTF	TGTGCCAGCAGCAAGGACAGGGCTGGGGCCAACGTCCTGACTTTC	-	15	TRBV7-3	TRBJ2-6	TRBD1